The 4 T cell receptor beta chains presented below share a single source sample, sequenced in a study of control samples from healthy donors and cancer patients. Sequencing used immunoSEQ multiplex PCR; TCRdb keeps in-frame clones, though not all of them. The sample holds some 120,000 clones, more than 75% seen once. Sequences were obtained from blood. Receptor source: a man between 60 and 70 years old in good health.

The chain has TRBV28 and TRBJ2-5; either TRBD1 or TRBD2 may supply D (6 bases each). The V gene lost 3 bases and the J gene lost 3 bases, with 14 bases spanning the gap. This CDR3 is built from 15 residues. Germline CDR1 MDHEN, CDR2 SYDVKM. The CDR3 nucleotides are TGTGCCAGCAGTTTGGAGAGGAGGGACAAAGAGACCCAGTACTTC. Its translation: CASSLERRDKETQYF.

The chain recombines TRBV19 with TRBJ2-1, with 11 nucleotides matching TRBD1. The length of the CDR3 is 14 residues. The germline CDR1 and CDR2 sequences are LNHDA and SQIVND (reference sequence). J was trimmed by 7 bases and V by 6 bases; bases with no gene match: 5. The CDR3 loop reads CASSADRGLNEQFF. The DNA for the CDR3 is TGTGCCAGTAGCGCGGACAGGGGGCTGAATGAGCAGTTCTTC.

The genes are TRBV3-1 (or the pseudogene TRBV3-2) and TRBJ1-2; D perhaps matches TRBD1 (6 bases). The V and J ends lost 4 bases and 3 bases respectively, with 12 bases between them. From germline, CDR1 is LGHDT and CDR2 YNNKEL (reference sequence). The CDR3 length is 14 residues. CDR3 in amino acids: CASSLKWTDYGYTF. Written as DNA, the CDR3 is TGTGCCAGCAGCCTGAAATGGACAGACTATGGCTACACCTTC.

The V and J genes are TRBV5-1 and TRBJ2-3; 9 nucleotides match TRBD2. Germline V lookup: CDR1 SGHRS, CDR2 YFSETQ. The J segment lost 5 bases and the V segment lost 0 bases, leaving 13 bases of the junction unmatched. The CDR3 is 18 amino acids. CDR3 loop: CASSLAPFSGGLKDTQYF. CDR3 nucleotides: TGCGCCAGCAGCTTGGCCCCTTTTAGCGGGGGATTGAAAGATACGCAGTATTTT.